This TCR beta chain originates from a study of cytomegalovirus exposure and HLA in healthy donors. Germline values: CDR1 SQVTM, CDR2 ANQGSEA. Deletions cut 5 bases from V and 1 base from J, with 12 bases between. The CDR3 contains 14 residues. PCR was performed using 60 Vbeta and 13 Jbeta primers. Sequenced by immunoSEQ multiplex PCR; TCRdb stores in-frame clones only, minus some. The table lists around 110,000 clones, approximately 70% of them singletons. Study-level findings and limits: Relative to the approximately 680-donor mean, N-insertions were reportedly fewer in an Asian-associated ancestry cluster in a later analysis.

In its sample, this clone was seen a few times. Its antigen is still unknown. This sample also contains other DNA sequences that code for the same CDR3. The TCR was taken from a man younger than 45 in good health and CMV-seropositive. The chain has TRBV29-1 and TRBJ1-3; perhaps TRBD1 as D (6 bases). The sequencing sample was made of PBMCs. CDR3 nucleotides: TGCAGCGTTCGACCTCAGGGGTCTGGAAACACCATATATTTT. This gives the protein CSVRPQGSGNTIYF.